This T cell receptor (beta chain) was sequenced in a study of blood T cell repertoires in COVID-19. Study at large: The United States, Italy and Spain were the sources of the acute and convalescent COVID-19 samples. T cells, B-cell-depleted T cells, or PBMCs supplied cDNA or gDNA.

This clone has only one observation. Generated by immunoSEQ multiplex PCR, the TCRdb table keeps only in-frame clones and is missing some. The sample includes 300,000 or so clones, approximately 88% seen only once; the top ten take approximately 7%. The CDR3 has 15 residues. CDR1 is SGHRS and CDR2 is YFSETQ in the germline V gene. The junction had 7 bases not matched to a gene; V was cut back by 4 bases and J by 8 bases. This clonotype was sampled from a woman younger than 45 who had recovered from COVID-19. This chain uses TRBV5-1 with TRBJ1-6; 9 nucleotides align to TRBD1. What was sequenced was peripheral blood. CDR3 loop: CASSPRDREYSPLHF. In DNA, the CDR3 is TGCGCCAGCAGCCCGCGGGACAGGGAGTATTCACCCCTCCACTTT.